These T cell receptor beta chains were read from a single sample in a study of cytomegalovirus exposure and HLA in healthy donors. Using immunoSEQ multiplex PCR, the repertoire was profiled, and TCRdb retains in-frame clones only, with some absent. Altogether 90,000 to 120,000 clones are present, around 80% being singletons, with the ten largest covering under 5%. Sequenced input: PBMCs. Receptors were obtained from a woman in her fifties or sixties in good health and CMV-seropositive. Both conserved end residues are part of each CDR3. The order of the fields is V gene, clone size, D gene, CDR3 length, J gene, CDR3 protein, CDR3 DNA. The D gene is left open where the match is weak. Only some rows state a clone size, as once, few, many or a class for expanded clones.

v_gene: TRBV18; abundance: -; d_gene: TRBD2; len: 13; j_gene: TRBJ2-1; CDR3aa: CASSPRREYEQFF; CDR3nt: TGTGCCAGCTCACCAAGGCGGGAGTATGAGCAGTTCTTC
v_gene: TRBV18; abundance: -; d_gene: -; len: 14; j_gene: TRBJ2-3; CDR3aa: CASSRPGSTDTQYF; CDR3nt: TGTGCCAGCTCACGCCCCGGGAGCACAGATACGCAGTATTTT
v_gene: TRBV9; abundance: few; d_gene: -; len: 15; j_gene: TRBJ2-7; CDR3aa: CASSPTGQPYDEQYF; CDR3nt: TGTGCCAGCAGCCCGACAGGACAACCTTACGACGAGCAGTACTTC
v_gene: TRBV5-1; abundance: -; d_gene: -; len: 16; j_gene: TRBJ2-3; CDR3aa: CASSESIAALSDTQYF; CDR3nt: TGCGCCAGCAGCGAGAGTATAGCAGCTCTCTCAGATACGCAGTATTTT
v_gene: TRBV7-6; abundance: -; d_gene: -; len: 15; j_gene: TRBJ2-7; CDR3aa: CASSLGQGQFYEQYF; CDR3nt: TGTGCCAGCAGCTTAGGGCAGGGCCAATTCTACGAGCAGTACTTC
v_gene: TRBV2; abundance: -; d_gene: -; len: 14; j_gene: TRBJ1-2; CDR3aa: CASSDSGGYYGYTF; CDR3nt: TGTGCCAGCAGTGATTCGGGGGGCTACTATGGCTACACCTTC
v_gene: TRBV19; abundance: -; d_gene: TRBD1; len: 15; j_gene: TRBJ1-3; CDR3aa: CASSKGASSGNTIYF; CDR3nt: TGTGCCAGTAGTAAGGGGGCCTCCTCTGGAAACACCATATATTTT
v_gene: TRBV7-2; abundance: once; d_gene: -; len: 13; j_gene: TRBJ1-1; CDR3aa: CASSPTWNTEAFF; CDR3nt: TGTGCCAGCAGCCCGACTTGGAACACTGAAGCTTTCTTT
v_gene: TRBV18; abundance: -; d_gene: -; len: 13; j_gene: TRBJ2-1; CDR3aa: CASSPRRSNEQFF; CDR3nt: TGTGCCAGCTCACCACGCCGGTCCAATGAGCAGTTCTTC
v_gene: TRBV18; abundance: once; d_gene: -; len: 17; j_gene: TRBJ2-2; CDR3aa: CASCTGIIGIGTGELFF; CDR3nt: TGTGCCAGCTGCACCGGGATCATCGGGATCGGCACCGGGGAGCTGTTTTTT
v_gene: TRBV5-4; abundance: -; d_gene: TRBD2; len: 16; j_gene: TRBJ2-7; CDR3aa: CASSLARTSGVYEQYF; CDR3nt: TGTGCCAGCAGCTTGGCCCGGACTAGCGGGGTCTACGAGCAGTACTTC
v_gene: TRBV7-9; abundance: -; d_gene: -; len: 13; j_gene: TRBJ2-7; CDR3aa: CASSAKGGHEQYF; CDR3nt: TGTGCCAGCAGCGCTAAGGGAGGCCACGAGCAGTACTTC
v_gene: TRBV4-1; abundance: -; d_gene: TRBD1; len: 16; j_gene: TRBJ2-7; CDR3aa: CASSHITGTGLAEQYF; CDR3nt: TGCGCCAGCAGCCACATCACCGGGACAGGGTTGGCGGAGCAGTACTTC
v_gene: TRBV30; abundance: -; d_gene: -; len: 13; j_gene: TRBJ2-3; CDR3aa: CAWTDGNTDTQYF; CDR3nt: TGTGCCTGGACGGACGGGAACACAGATACGCAGTATTTT
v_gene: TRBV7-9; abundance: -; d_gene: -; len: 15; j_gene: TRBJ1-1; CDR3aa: CASSFNLQGNTEAFF; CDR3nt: TGTGCCAGCAGCTTCAACCTACAGGGGAACACTGAAGCTTTCTTT
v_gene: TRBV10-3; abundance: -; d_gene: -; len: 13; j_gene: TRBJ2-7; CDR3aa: CAISESSSYEQYF; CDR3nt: TGTGCCATCAGTGAGTCTTCGAGCTACGAGCAGTACTTC
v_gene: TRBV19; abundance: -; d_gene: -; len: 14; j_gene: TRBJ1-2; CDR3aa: CASSIPQKPYGYTF; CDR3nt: TGTGCCAGTAGTATCCCCCAGAAACCCTATGGCTACACCTTC
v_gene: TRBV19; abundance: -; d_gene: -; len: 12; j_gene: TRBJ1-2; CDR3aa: CATNTANYGYTF; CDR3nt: TGTGCCACAAACACAGCTAACTATGGCTACACCTTC
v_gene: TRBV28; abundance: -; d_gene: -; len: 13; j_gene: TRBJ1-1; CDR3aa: CASTRRGKTEAFF; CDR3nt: TGTGCCAGCACCCGGCGGGGGAAAACTGAAGCTTTCTTT
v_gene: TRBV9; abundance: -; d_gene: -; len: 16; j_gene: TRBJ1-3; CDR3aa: CASSVGSTAGGNTIYF; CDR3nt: TGTGCCAGCAGCGTAGGGTCAACAGCGGGAGGAAACACCATATATTTT
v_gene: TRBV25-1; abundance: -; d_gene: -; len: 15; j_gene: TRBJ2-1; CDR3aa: CASSTGQLNDNEQFF; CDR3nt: TGTGCCAGCTCCACAGGGCAGCTTAATGACAATGAGCAGTTCTTC
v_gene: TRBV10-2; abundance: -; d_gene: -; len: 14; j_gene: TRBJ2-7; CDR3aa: CASSESAFYYEQYF; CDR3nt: TGCGCCAGCAGTGAGTCAGCATTTTATTACGAGCAGTACTTC
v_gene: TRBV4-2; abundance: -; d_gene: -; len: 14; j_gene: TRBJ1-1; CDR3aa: CASSQEVGGTEAFF; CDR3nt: TGTGCCAGCAGCCAAGAGGTAGGGGGTACTGAAGCTTTCTTT
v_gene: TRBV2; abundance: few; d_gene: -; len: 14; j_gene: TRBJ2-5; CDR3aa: CAGGGRPSQETQYF; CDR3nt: TGTGCCGGGGGCGGTCGCCCTAGCCAAGAGACCCAGTACTTC
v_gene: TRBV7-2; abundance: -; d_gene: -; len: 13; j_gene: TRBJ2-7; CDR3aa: CAITSGLTYEQYF; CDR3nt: TGTGCCATAACGAGCGGGCTGACCTACGAGCAGTACTTC
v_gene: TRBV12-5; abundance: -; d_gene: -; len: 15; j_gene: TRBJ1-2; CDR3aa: CASGPSGFTPYGYTF; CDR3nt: TGTGCTAGTGGTCCATCAGGATTTACTCCTTATGGCTACACCTTC
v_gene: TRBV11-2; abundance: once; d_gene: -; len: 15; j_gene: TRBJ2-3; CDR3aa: CASSSLSGYPDTQYF; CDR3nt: TGTGCCAGCAGCTCTCTTTCGGGGTACCCAGATACGCAGTATTTT
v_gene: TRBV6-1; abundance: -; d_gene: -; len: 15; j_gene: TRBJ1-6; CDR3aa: CASSDQTPSTSPLHF; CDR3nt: TGTGCCAGCAGCGACCAGACACCCTCGACTTCACCCCTCCACTTT
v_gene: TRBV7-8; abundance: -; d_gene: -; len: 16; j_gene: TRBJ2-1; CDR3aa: CASSLGSAGMNNEQFF; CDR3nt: TGTGCCAGCAGCCTTGGGAGCGCTGGAATGAACAATGAGCAGTTCTTC
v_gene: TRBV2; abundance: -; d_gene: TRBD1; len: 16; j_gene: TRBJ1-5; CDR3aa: CASSGTGQTLNQPQHF; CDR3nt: TGTGCCAGCAGTGGGACGGGACAGACACTCAATCAGCCCCAGCATTTT
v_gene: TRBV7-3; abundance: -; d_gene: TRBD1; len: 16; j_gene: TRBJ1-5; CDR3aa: CASSLTSGQGNQPQHF; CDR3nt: TGTGCCAGCAGCTTAACGTCTGGACAGGGCAATCAGCCCCAGCATTTT
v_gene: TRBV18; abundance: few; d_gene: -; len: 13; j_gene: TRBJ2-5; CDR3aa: CASSPPEEETQYF; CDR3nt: TGTGCCAGCTCACCACCGGAGGAGGAGACCCAGTACTTC
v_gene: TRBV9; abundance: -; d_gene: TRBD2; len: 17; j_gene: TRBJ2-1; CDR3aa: CASSVGTSGGAGNEQFF; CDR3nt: TGTGCCAGCAGCGTGGGGACTAGCGGGGGGGCGGGCAATGAGCAGTTCTTC
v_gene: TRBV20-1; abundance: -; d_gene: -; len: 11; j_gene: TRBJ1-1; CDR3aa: CSARWSTEAFF; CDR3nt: TGCAGTGCCCGTTGGAGCACTGAAGCTTTCTTT
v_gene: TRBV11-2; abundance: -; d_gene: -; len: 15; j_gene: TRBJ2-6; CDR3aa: CASSLVGAGANVLTF; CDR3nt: TGTGCCAGCAGCTTAGTGGGAGCTGGGGCCAACGTCCTGACTTTC
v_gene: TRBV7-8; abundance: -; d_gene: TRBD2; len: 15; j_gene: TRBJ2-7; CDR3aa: CASSSGLAETVGQYF; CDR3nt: TGTGCCAGCAGCTCCGGACTAGCGGAGACCGTTGGGCAGTACTTC
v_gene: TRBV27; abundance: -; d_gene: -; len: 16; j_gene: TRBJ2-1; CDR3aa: CASSSLLQDGYNEQFF; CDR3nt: TGTGCCAGCAGTTCCTTACTACAGGACGGTTACAATGAGCAGTTCTTC
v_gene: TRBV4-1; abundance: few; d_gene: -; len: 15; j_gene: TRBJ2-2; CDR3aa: CASSLGGQRTGELFF; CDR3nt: TGCGCCAGCAGCCTGGGGGGGCAAAGGACCGGGGAGCTGTTTTTT
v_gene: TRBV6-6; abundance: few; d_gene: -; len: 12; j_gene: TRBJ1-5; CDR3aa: CASSYLFQPQHF; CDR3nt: TGTGCCAGCAGTTACCTCTTTCAGCCCCAGCATTTT
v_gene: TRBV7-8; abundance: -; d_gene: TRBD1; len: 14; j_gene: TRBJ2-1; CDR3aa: CASSVRDRVNEQFF; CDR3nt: TGTGCCAGCAGCGTCCGGGACAGGGTCAATGAGCAGTTCTTC
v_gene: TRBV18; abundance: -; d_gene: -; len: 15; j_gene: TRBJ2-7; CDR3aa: CASSPGRQNGYEQYF; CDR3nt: TGTGCCAGCTCACCTGGCAGACAGAATGGCTACGAGCAGTACTTC
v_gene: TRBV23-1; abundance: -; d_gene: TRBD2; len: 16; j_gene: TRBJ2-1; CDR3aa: CASSQSRGGKNNEQFF; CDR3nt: TGCGCCAGCAGTCAATCGCGGGGGGGCAAAAACAATGAGCAGTTCTTC
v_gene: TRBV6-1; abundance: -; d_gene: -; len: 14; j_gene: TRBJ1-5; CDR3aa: CASRPGVYNQPQHF; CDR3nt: TGTGCCAGCAGGCCAGGGGTGTACAATCAGCCCCAGCATTTT
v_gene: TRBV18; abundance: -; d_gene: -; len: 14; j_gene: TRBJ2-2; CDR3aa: CASSRGRATGELFF; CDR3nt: TGTGCCAGCTCACGGGGGCGGGCCACCGGGGAGCTGTTTTTT